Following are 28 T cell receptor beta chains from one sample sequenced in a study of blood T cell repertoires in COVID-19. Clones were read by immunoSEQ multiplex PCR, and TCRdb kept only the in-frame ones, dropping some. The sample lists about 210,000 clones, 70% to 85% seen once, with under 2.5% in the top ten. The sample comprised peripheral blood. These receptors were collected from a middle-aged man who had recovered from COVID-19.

As DNA, the CDR3 is TGTGCCAGTAAAGACAGGAGGACCAGTAGCGTCCTGACTTTC. Protein product: CASKDRRTSSVLTF. The chain is built from TRBV19 and TRBJ2-6; D might be TRBD1 (6 bases). The CDR3 consists of 14 residues. The V end lost 7 bases, the J end lost 12 bases, and 19 bases lay between the germline ends. The germline gives CDR1 LNHDA, CDR2 SQIVND (reference sequence). The full variable domain, completed using reference TRBV19 and TRBJ2-6, is DGGITQSPKYLFRKEGQNVTLSCEQNLNHDAMYWYRQDPGQGLRLIYYSQIVNDFQKGDIAEGYSVSREKKESFPLTVTSAQKNPTAFYLCASKDRRTSSVLTFGAGSRLTVL.

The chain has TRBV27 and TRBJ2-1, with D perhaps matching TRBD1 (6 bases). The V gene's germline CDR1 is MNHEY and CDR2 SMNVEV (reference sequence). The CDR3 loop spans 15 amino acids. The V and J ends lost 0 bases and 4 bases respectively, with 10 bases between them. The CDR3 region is CASSLSQGWYNEQFF. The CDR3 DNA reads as TGTGCCAGCAGTTTATCGCAGGGGTGGTACAATGAGCAGTTCTTC.

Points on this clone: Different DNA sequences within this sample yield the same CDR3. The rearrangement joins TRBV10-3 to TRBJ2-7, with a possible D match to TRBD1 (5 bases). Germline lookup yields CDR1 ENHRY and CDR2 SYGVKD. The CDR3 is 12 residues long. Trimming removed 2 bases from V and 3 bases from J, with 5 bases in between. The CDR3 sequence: CAISEDSYEQYF. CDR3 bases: TGTGCCATCAGTGAGGACAGCTACGAGCAGTACTTC.

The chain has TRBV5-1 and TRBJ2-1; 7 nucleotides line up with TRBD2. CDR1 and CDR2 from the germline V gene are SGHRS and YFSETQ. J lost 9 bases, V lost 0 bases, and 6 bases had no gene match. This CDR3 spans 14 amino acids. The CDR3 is CASSLVAGAVEQFF. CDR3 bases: TGCGCCAGCAGCTTGGTGGCGGGAGCCGTTGAGCAGTTCTTC.

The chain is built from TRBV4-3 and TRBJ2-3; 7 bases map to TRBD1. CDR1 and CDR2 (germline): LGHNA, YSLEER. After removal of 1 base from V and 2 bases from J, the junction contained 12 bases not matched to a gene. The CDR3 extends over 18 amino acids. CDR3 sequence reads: CASSQGVMGTANTDTQYF. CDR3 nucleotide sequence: TGCGCCAGCAGCCAAGGAGTTATGGGGACAGCAAACACAGATACGCAGTATTTT.

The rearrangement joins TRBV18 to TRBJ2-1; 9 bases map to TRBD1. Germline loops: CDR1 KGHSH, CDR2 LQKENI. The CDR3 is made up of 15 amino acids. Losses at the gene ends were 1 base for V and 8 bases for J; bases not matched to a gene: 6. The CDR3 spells CASSPRTGAADEQFF. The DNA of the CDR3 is TGTGCCAGCTCACCACGGACAGGGGCAGCGGATGAGCAGTTCTTC.

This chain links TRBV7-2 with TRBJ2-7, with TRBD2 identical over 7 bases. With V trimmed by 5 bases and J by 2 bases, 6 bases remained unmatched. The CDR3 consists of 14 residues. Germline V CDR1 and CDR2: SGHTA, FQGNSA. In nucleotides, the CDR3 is TGTGCCAGCAGCACCCGGGAGGCGGCCTACGAGCAGTACTTC. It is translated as CASSTREAAYEQYF.

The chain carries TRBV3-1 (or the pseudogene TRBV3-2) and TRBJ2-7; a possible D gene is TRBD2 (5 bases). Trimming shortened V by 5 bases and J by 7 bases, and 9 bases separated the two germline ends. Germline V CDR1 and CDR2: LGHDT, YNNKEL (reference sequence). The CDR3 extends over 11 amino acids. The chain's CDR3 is CASSSREEQYF. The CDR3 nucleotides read TGTGCCAGCAGCTCCCGGGAAGAGCAGTACTTC.

This chain's CDR3 is CASSYTQGFGYNEQFF. The CDR3 DNA reads as TGCGCCAGCAGTTACACCCAGGGCTTCGGCTACAATGAGCAGTTCTTC. The rearrangement links TRBV10-1 to TRBJ2-1; D is perhaps TRBD1 (5 bases). Trimming stripped 5 bases from V and 3 bases from J, with 17 bases between. Germline V CDR1 and CDR2: WNHNN, SYGVQD (reference sequence). The CDR3 is 16 amino acids.

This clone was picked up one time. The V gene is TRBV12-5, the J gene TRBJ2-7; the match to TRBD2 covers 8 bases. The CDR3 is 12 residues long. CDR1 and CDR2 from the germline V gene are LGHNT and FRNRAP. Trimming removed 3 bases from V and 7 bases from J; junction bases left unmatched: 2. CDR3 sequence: CASGFGGAEQYF. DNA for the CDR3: TGTGCTAGTGGTTTCGGGGGGGCAGAGCAGTACTTC.

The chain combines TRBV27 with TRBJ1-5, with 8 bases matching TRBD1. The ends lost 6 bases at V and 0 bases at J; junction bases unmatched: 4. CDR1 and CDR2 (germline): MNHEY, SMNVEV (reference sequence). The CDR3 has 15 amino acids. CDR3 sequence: CASRSGGYSNQPQHF. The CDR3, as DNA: TGTGCCAGCAGGTCAGGGGGCTATAGCAATCAGCCCCAGCATTTT.

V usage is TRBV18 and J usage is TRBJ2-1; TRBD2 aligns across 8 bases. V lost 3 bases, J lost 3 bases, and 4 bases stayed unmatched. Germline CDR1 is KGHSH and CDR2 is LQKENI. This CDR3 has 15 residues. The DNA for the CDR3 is TGTGCCAGCTCACCGAGCGGGAGCGACTACAATGAGCAGTTCTTC. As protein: CASSPSGSDYNEQFF.

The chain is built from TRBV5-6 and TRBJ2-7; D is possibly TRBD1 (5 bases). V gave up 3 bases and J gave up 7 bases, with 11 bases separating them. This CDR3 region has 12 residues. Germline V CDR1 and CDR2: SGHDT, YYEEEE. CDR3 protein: CASSSTRDEQYF. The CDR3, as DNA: TGTGCCAGCAGCTCAACCAGGGATGAGCAGTACTTC.

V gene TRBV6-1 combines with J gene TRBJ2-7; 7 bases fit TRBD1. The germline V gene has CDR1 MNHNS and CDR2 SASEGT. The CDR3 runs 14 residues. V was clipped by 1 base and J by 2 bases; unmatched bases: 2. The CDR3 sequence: CASSEGGQTYEQYF. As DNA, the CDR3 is TGTGCCAGCAGTGAAGGGGGACAGACCTACGAGCAGTACTTC.

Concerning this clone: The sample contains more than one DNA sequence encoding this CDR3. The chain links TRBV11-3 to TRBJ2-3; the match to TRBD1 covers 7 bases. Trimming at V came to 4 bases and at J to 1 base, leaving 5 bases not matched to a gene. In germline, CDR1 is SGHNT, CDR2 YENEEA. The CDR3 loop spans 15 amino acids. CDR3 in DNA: TGTGCCAGCAGCTCAAGACAGGGAGGCACAGATACGCAGTATTTT. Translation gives CASSSRQGGTDTQYF.

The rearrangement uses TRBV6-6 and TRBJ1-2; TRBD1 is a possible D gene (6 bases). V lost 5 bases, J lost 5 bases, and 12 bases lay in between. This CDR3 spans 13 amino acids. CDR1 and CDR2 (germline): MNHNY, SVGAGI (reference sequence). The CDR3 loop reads CASSRSGAYGYTF. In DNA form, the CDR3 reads TGTGCCAGCAGTCGATCAGGGGCGTATGGCTACACCTTC.

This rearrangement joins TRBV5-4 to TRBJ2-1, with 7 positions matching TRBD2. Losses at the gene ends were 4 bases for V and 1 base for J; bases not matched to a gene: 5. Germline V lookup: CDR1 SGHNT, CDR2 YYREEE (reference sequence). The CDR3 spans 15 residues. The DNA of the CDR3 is TGTGCCAGCAGCCTGGGGGGGGTATCCTACAATGAGCAGTTCTTC. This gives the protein CASSLGGVSYNEQFF.

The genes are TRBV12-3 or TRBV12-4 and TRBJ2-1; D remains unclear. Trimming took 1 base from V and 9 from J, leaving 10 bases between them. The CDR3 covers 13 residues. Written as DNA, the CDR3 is TGTGCCAGCAGTTTAGTCTTTACTACTGAGCAGTTCTTC. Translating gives CASSLVFTTEQFF.

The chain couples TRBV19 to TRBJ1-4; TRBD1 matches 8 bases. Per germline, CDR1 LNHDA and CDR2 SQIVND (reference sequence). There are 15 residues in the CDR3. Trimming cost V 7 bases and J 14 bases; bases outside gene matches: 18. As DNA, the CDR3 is TGTGCCAGTATGGGGCCGACAGGGGCGCCTACGAGTCTGTTTTTT. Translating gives CASMGPTGAPTSLFF.

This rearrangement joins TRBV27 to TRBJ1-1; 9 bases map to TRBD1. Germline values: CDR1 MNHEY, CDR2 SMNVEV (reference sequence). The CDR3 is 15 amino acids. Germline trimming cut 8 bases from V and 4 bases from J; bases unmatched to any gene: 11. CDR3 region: CASDTGGARGTEAFF. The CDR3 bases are TGTGCCAGCGACACAGGGGGCGCGAGGGGCACTGAAGCTTTCTTT.

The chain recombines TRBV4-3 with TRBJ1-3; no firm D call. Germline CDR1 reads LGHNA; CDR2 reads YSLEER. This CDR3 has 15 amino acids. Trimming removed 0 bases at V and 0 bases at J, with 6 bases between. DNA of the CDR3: TGCGCCAGCAGCCAAGACAGTTACTCTGGAAACACCATATATTTT. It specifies CASSQDSYSGNTIYF.

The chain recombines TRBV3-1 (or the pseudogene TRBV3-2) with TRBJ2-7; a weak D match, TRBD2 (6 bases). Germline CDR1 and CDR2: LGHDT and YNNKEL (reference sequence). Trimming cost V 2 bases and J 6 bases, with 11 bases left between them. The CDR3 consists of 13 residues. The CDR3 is CASSQMVRGEQYF. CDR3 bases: TGTGCCAGCAGCCAAATGGTGCGGGGCGAGCAGTACTTC.

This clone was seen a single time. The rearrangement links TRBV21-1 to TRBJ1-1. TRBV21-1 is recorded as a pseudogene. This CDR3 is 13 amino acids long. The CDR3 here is CASSPRRNTEAFF. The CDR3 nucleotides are TGTGCCAGCAGCCCCCGGAGAAACACTGAAGCTTTCTTT.

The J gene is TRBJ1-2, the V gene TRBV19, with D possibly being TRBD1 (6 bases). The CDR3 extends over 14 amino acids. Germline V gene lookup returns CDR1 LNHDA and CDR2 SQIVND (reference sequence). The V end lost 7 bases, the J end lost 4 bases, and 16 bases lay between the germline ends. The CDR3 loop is CASTEVTGSYGYTF. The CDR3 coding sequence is TGTGCCAGTACGGAAGTCACAGGGTCCTATGGCTACACCTTC.

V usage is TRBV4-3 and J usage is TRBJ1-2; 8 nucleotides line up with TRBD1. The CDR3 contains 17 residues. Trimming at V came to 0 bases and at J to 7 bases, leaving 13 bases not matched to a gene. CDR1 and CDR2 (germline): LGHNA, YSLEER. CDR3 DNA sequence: TGCGCCAGCAGCCAAGATTGGTCTCCCGGGACAGGAGTTGGCTACACCTTC. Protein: CASSQDWSPGTGVGYTF.

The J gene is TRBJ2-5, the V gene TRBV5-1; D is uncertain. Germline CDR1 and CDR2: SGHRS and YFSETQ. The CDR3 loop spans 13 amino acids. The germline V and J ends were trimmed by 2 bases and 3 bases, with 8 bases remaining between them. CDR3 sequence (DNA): TGCGCCAGCAGCTTCATCGGAGAAGAGACCCAGTACTTC. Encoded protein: CASSFIGEETQYF.

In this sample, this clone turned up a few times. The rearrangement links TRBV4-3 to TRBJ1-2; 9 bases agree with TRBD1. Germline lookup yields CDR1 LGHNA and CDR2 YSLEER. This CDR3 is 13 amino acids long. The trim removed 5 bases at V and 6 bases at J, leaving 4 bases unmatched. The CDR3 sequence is CASSVDRGNGYTF. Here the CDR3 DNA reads TGCGCCAGCAGCGTGGACAGGGGAAATGGCTACACCTTC.

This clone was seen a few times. In nucleotides, the CDR3 is TGTGCCAGCAGTTTATCCCCAGGGACTAACTATGGCTACACCTTC. As protein: CASSLSPGTNYGYTF. This rearrangement joins TRBV27 to TRBJ1-2, with D tentatively TRBD1 (5 bases). Germline-derived CDR1 and CDR2 are MNHEY and SMNVEV (reference sequence). CDR3 length: 15 residues. V was clipped by 0 bases and J by 0 bases, with 8 bases between them.